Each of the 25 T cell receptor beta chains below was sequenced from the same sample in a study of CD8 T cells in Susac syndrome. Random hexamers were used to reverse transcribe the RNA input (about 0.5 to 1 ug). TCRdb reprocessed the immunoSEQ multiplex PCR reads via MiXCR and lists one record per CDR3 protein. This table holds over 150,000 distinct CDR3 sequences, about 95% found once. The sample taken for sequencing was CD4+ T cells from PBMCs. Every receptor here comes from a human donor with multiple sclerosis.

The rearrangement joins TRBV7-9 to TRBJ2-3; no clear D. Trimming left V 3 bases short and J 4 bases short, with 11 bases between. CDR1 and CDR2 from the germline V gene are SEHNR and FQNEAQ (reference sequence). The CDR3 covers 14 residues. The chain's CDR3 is CASSFGYEPDTQYF. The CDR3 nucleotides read TGTGCCAGCAGCTTCGGGTATGAGCCAGATACGCAGTATTTT.

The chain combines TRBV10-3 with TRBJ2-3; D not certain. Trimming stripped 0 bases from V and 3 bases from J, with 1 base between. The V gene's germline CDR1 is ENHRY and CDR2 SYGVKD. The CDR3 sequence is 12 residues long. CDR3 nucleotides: TGTGCCATCAGTGAGTCGACAGATACGCAGTATTTT. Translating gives CAISESTDTQYF.

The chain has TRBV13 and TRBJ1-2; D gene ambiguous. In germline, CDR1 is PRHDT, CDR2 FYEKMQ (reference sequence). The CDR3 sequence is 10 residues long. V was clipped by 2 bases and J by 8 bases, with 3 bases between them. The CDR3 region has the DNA TGTGCCAGCAGCTTACGCGGCTACACCTTC. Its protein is CASSLRGYTF.

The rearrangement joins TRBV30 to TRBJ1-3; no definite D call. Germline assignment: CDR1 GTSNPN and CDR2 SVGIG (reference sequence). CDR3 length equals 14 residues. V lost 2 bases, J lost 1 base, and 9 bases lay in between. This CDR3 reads CAWSTGSSGNTIYF. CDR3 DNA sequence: TGTGCCTGGAGTACGGGATCTTCTGGAAACACCATATATTTT.

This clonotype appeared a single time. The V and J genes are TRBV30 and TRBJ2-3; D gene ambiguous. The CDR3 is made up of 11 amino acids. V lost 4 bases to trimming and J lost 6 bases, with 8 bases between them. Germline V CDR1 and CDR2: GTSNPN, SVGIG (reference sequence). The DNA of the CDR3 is TGTGCCTGGAAGTGGGTGGATACGCAGTATTTT. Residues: CAWKWVDTQYF.

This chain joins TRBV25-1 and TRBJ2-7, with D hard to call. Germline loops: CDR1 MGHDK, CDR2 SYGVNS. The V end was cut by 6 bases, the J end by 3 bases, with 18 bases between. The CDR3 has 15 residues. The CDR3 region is CASSLSGSLFYEQYF. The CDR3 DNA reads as TGTGCCAGCAGCCTCTCGGGCAGTCTATTCTACGAGCAGTACTTC.

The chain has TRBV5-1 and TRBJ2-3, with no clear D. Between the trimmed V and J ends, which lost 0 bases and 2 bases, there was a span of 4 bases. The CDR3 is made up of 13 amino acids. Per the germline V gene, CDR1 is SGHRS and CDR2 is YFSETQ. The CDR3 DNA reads TGCGCCAGCAGCTTGGCCCACACAGATACGCAGTATTTT. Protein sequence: CASSLAHTDTQYF.

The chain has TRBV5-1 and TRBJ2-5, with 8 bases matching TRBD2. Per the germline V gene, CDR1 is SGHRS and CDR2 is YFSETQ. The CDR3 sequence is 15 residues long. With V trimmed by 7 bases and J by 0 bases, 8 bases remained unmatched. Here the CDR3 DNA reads TGCGCCAGCCGGGGGGGTACCCAGTACCAAGAGACCCAGTACTTC. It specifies CASRGGTQYQETQYF.

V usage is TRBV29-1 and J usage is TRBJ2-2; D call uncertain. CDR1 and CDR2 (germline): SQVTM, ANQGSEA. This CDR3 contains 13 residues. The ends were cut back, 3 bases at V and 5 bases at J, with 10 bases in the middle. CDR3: CSVDKGQTGELFF. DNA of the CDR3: TGCAGCGTTGATAAAGGCCAAACCGGGGAGCTGTTTTTT.

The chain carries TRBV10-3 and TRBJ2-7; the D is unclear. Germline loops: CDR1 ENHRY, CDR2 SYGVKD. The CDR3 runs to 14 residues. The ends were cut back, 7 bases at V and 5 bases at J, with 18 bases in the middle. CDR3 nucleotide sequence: TGTGCCATCACCGGGTTGGTGGGGTCCAACGAGCAGTACTTC. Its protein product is CAITGLVGSNEQYF.

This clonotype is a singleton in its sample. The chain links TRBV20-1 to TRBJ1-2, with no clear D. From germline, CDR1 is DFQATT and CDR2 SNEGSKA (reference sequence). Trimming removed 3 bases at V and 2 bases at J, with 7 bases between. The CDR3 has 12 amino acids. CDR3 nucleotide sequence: TGCAGTGCTAGTTTAGTAAACTATGGCTACACCTTC. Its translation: CSASLVNYGYTF.

In DNA form, the CDR3 reads TGTGCCAGCTCACGCGGTCCTGACAGGGCCTATGGCTACACCTTC. Protein sequence: CASSRGPDRAYGYTF. The chain employs TRBV18 and TRBJ1-2; TRBD1 agrees at 7 bases. This CDR3 contains 15 residues. Germline assignment: CDR1 KGHSH and CDR2 LQKENI. Trimming cost V 4 bases and J 4 bases; bases outside gene matches: 9. Combining the CDR3 with reference TRBV18 and TRBJ1-2 gives the whole variable domain NAGVMQNPRHLVRRRGQEARLRCSPMKGHSHVYWYRQLPEEGLKFMVYLQKENIIDESGMPKERFSAEFPKEGPSILRIQQVVRGDSAAYFCASSRGPDRAYGYTFGSGTRLTVV.

CDR3 region: CSAIGEKHEQYF. The CDR3 DNA sequence: TGCAGTGCTATTGGGGAGAAACACGAGCAGTACTTC. V usage is TRBV20-1 and J usage is TRBJ2-7, with D possibly TRBD2 on 5 matching bases. The CDR3 length is 12 residues. Germline values: CDR1 DFQATT, CDR2 SNEGSKA (reference sequence). V lost 4 bases to trimming and J lost 5 bases, with 12 bases between them.

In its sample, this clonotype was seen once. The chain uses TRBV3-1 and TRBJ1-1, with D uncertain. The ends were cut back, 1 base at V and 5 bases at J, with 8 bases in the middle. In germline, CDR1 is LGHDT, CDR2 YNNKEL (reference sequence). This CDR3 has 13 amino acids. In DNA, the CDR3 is TGTGCCAGCAGCCAAGGGACGAGGACTGAAGCTTTCTTT. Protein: CASSQGTRTEAFF.

The CDR3 spells CSVLTSGGNEQFF. In nucleotides, the CDR3 is TGCAGCGTATTGACTAGCGGGGGCAATGAGCAGTTCTTC. The V and J genes are TRBV29-1 and TRBJ2-1; the match to TRBD2 covers 12 bases. J gave up 6 bases and V 6 bases, and 3 bases lay outside the gene matches. This CDR3 contains 13 residues. Germline-derived CDR1 and CDR2 are SQVTM and ANQGSEA.

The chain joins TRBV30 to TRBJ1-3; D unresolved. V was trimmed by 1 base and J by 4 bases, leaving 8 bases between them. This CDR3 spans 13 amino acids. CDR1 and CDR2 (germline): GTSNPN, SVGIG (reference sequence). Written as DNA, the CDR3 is TGTGCCTGGAGTGGAAACGGGGGAAACACCATATATTTT. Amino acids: CAWSGNGGNTIYF.

CDR3 sequence: CASSSGLGRNQPQHF. CDR3 bases: TGTGCCAGCAGCTCGGGACTCGGGAGAAATCAGCCCCAGCATTTT. The J gene is TRBJ1-5, the V gene TRBV7-8; TRBD1 is a possible D gene (5 bases). V was trimmed by 4 bases and J by 4 bases, leaving 14 bases between them. CDR1 is SGHVS, CDR2 FQNEAQ, per germline. This CDR3 region has 15 residues.

The CDR3 region is CATSTKDRLSNEQFF. In nucleotides, the CDR3 is TGTGCCACCAGCACCAAAGACAGGCTGTCCAATGAGCAGTTCTTC. V usage is TRBV24-1 and J usage is TRBJ2-1; TRBD1 is a possible D gene (6 bases). This CDR3 has 15 amino acids. Germline loops: CDR1 KGHDR, CDR2 SFDVKD. With 7 bases removed from V and 6 bases from J, the gap between germline ends came to 18 bases.

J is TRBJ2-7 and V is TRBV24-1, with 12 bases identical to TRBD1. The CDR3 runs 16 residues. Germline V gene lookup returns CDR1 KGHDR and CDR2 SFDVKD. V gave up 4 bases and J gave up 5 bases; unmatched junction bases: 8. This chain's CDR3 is CATSELRGTGGDEQYF. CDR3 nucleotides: TGTGCCACCAGTGAACTCCGGGGGACAGGGGGCGACGAGCAGTACTTC.

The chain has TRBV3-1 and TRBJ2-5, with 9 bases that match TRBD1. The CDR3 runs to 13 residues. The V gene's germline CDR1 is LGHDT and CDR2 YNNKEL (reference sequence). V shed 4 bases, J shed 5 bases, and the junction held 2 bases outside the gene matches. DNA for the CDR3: TGTGCCAGCAGCCGGACAGGGGCCGAGACCCAGTACTTC. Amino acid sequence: CASSRTGAETQYF.

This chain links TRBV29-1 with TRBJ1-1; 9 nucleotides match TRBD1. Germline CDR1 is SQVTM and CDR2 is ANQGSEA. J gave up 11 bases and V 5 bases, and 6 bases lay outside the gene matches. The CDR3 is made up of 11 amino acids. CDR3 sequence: CSVSRTGDAFF. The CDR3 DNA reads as TGCAGCGTTTCAAGGACAGGGGATGCTTTCTTT.

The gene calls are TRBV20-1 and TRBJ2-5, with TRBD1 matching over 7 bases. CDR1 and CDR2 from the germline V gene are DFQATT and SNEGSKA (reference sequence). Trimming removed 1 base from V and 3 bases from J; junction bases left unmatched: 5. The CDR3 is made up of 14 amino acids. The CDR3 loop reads CSARGQTGEETQYF. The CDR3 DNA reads TGCAGTGCTAGAGGTCAAACAGGGGAAGAGACCCAGTACTTC.

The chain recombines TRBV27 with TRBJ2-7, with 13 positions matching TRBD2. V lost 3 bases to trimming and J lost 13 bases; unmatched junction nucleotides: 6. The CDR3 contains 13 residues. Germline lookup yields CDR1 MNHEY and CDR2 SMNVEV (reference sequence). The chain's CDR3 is CASSFGTSGNPYF. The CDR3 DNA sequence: TGTGCCAGCAGTTTCGGGACTAGCGGGAATCCTTACTTC.

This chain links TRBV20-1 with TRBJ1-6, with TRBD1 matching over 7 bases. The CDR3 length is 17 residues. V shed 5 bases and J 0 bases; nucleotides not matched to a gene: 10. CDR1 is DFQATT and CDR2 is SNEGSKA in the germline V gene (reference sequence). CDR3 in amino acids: CSALPLTGVSYNSPLHF. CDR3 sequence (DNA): TGCAGTGCTTTACCCCTTACAGGGGTCTCCTATAATTCACCCCTCCACTTT.

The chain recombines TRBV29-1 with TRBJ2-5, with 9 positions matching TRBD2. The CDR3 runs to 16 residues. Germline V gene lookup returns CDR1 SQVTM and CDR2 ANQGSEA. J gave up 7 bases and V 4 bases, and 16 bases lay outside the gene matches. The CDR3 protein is CSVGVGLARGPRTQYF. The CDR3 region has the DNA TGCAGCGTTGGGGTGGGACTAGCTAGGGGGCCCAGGACCCAGTACTTC.